The 29 T cell receptor beta chains reported below all come from one sample, sequenced in a study of blood T cell repertoires in COVID-19. Profiled with immunoSEQ multiplex PCR; TCRdb holds only in-frame clones, not every one. Among approximately 190,000 clones, under 90% were seen once, and the ten largest hold around 6.5%. Sequences were obtained from peripheral blood. These receptors all come from a man older than 75 with acute or convalescent COVID-19.

The chain is built from TRBV30 and TRBJ2-1; TRBD2 matches 7 bases. The CDR3 has 11 residues. CDR1 GTSNPN and CDR2 SVGIG come from the germline V gene (reference sequence). V lost 3 bases to trimming and J lost 10 bases; unmatched junction nucleotides: 3. The CDR3 sequence is CAWSTGGEQFF. The CDR3 region has the DNA TGTGCCTGGAGCACGGGGGGAGAGCAGTTCTTC.

The gene calls are TRBV25-1 and TRBJ1-4; D call uncertain. Trimming removed 3 bases from V and 0 bases from J, with 8 bases in between. There are 15 residues in the CDR3. The germline V gene encodes CDR1 MGHDK and CDR2 SYGVNS. CDR3 protein: CASSDARATNEKLFF. The CDR3, as DNA: TGTGCCAGCAGTGACGCTCGGGCAACTAATGAAAAACTGTTTTTT.

This clone was observed a single time. The chain couples TRBV28 to TRBJ2-7; D uncertain. The V gene lost 3 bases and the J gene lost 6 bases, with 12 bases spanning the gap. CDR1 is MDHEN, CDR2 SYDVKM, per germline. The CDR3 spans 13 residues. The chain's CDR3 is CASSLTTPVEQYF. In DNA form, the CDR3 reads TGTGCCAGCAGTTTGACGACACCCGTCGAGCAGTACTTC.

The rearrangement joins TRBV7-6 to TRBJ2-2, with 12 bases lining up with TRBD1. This CDR3 contains 19 residues. Germline values: CDR1 SGHVS, CDR2 FNYEAQ. V gave up 0 bases and J gave up 9 bases; unmatched junction bases: 14. The CDR3 region has the DNA TGTGCCAGCAGCTTAGCGTTGGTAGGCCCGGGACAGGGGGCCTGGGAGCTGTTTTTT. Translation: CASSLALVGPGQGAWELFF.

The chain recombines TRBV5-6 with TRBJ2-7, with 10 bases fitting TRBD2. V lost 6 bases, J lost 0 bases, and 9 bases stayed unmatched. The CDR3 covers 16 residues. The V gene's germline CDR1 is SGHDT and CDR2 YYEEEE. In DNA, the CDR3 is TGTGCCAGCACCGCGGCTCCTAGCGGGAGCTCCTACGAGCAGTACGTC. This gives the protein CASTAAPSGSSYEQYV.

The chain combines TRBV7-2 with TRBJ2-7; 9 bases align to TRBD2. Losses at the gene ends were 6 bases for V and 4 bases for J; bases not matched to a gene: 10. Germline V gene sequence: CDR1 SGHTA, CDR2 FQGNSA. This CDR3 is built from 15 residues. CDR3: CASRQNPGLAYEQYF. Written as DNA, the CDR3 is TGTGCCAGCAGACAGAACCCGGGACTAGCTTACGAGCAGTACTTC.

The rearrangement links TRBV27 to TRBJ1-4, with TRBD1 matching over 7 bases. The CDR3 sequence is 15 residues long. Germline assignment: CDR1 MNHEY and CDR2 SMNVEV (reference sequence). Unmatched junction bases numbered 11, after V lost 6 bases and J lost 7 bases. CDR3 in amino acids: CASSALPGQREKLFF. CDR3 DNA sequence: TGTGCCAGCAGCGCCCTACCGGGACAGCGTGAAAAACTGTTTTTT.

The rearrangement uses TRBV5-1 and TRBJ1-5, with TRBD1 identical over 8 bases. The ends lost 4 bases at V and 7 bases at J; junction bases unmatched: 10. This CDR3 comprises 15 residues. Germline V gene data show CDR1 as SGHRS and CDR2 as YFSETQ. The CDR3 DNA sequence: TGCGCCAGCAGCCCAGGACAGGGAAAGGGGCAGCCCCAGCATTTT. It translates to CASSPGQGKGQPQHF.

This chain links TRBV7-3 with TRBJ2-7, with 10 positions matching TRBD2. After removal of 5 bases from V and 3 bases from J, the junction contained 4 bases not matched to a gene. The CDR3 covers 14 residues. Germline V CDR1 and CDR2: SGHTA, FQGTGA. CDR3 sequence (DNA): TGTGCCAGCAGCCCAGCGGGAGGGGTCTACGAGCAGTACTTC. Its translation: CASSPAGGVYEQYF.

This chain uses TRBV18 with TRBJ1-1, with TRBD1 matching 7 bases. This CDR3 is 15 amino acids long. The germline V gene encodes CDR1 KGHSH and CDR2 LQKENI. The J segment lost 5 bases and the V segment lost 2 bases, leaving 8 bases of the junction unmatched. The CDR3 DNA is TGTGCCAGCTCACCAAGAGAGGGGGCGAGGACTGAAGCTTTCTTT. Translating gives CASSPREGARTEAFF.

CDR3 coding DNA: TGTGCCTGGACAGGGATGAACACTGAAGCTTTCTTT. Protein sequence: CAWTGMNTEAFF. The chain employs TRBV30 and TRBJ1-1; D may be TRBD1 (5 bases). V was cut by 4 bases and J by 0 bases, with 6 bases left in between. The germline gives CDR1 GTSNPN, CDR2 SVGIG (reference sequence). The length of the CDR3 is 12 residues. Based on the CDR3 plus reference TRBV30 and TRBJ1-1, the full variable domain is SQTIHQWPATLVQPVGSPLSLECTVEGTSNPNLYWYRQAAGRGLQLLFYSVGIGQISSEVPQNLSASRPQDRQFILSSKKLLLSDSGFYLCAWTGMNTEAFFGQGTRLTVV.

The V call is TRBV5-1, the J call TRBJ2-7; a weak D match, TRBD2 (6 bases). The ends were cut back, 0 bases at V and 6 bases at J, with 10 bases in the middle. Germline loops: CDR1 SGHRS, CDR2 YFSETQ. The CDR3 is 13 residues long. CDR3 nucleotides: TGCGCCAGCAGCTTGGACCCGGGAGCCGAGCAGTACGTC. It specifies CASSLDPGAEQYV.

There are a few counts of this clone. The J gene is TRBJ2-7, the V gene TRBV27; tentative D call: TRBD1 (6 bases). The CDR3 is 14 residues long. Trimming pared 5 bases from V and 6 bases from J, leaving 17 bases between. The germline V gene has CDR1 MNHEY and CDR2 SMNVEV (reference sequence). Here the CDR3 DNA reads TGTGCCAGCAGTCCCAGCGGACAGATCGCCGAGCAGTACTTC. It translates to CASSPSGQIAEQYF.

This chain uses TRBV11-2 with TRBJ2-7; 9 bases line up with TRBD2. Germline V gene lookup returns CDR1 SGHAT and CDR2 FQNNGV. The CDR3 contains 13 residues. The CDR3 reads CASRLAGAYEQYV. The CDR3 DNA sequence: TGTGCCAGCAGGTTAGCGGGAGCCTACGAGCAGTACGTC.

This chain joins TRBV6-2 or TRBV6-3 and TRBJ2-7; 8 nucleotides line up with TRBD2. The CDR3 runs to 15 residues. Germline lookup yields CDR1 MNHEY and CDR2 SVGEGT. The J segment lost 7 bases and the V segment lost 0 bases, leaving 8 bases of the junction unmatched. The CDR3 sequence is CASSYSLSGGREQYF. DNA of the CDR3: TGTGCCAGCAGTTACTCCCTCAGCGGGGGCAGGGAGCAGTACTTC.

This chain joins TRBV6-5 and TRBJ1-6; D perhaps matches TRBD1 (6 bases). Trimming left V 2 bases short and J 10 bases short, with 18 bases between. The CDR3 runs to 16 residues. Per the germline V gene, CDR1 is MNHEY and CDR2 is SVGAGI. CDR3 residues: CASSYERRGQGSPLHF. DNA for the CDR3: TGTGCCAGCAGTTACGAGCGGCGGGGGCAAGGGTCACCCCTCCACTTT.

The chain is built from TRBV5-1 and TRBJ2-5; TRBD1 aligns across 9 bases. The trim removed 3 bases at V and 4 bases at J, leaving 10 bases unmatched. CDR3 size: 16 residues. Germline CDR1 and CDR2: SGHRS and YFSETQ. The CDR3 loop reads CASSSNPGQGIETQYF. The CDR3, as DNA: TGCGCCAGCAGCTCGAACCCGGGACAGGGCATAGAGACCCAGTACTTC.

V and J are TRBV4-3 and TRBJ2-1; a weak D match, TRBD1 (5 bases). This CDR3 region has 15 residues. The ends were cut back, 3 bases at V and 2 bases at J, with 11 bases in the middle. The germline V gene encodes CDR1 LGHNA and CDR2 YSLEER. This chain's CDR3 is CASSQWTSPYNEQFF. DNA of the CDR3: TGCGCCAGCAGCCAGTGGACAAGCCCCTACAATGAGCAGTTCTTC.

V usage is TRBV7-9 and J usage is TRBJ2-3; the D gene is possibly TRBD2 (6 bases). Germline V lookup: CDR1 SEHNR, CDR2 FQNEAQ (reference sequence). The CDR3 is 15 amino acids. Trimming stripped 7 bases from V and 2 bases from J, with 16 bases between. The CDR3 nucleotides are TGTGCCAGCAAACCCCGGGAGCTATCCACAGATACGCAGTATTTT. Protein product: CASKPRELSTDTQYF. Using reference TRBV7-9 and TRBJ2-3 for the parts outside the CDR3, the full variable domain is DTGVSQNPRHKITKRGQNVTFRCDPISEHNRLYWYRQTLGQGPEFLTYFQNEAQLEKSRLLSDRFSAERPKGSFSTLEIQRTEQGDSAMYLCASKPRELSTDTQYFGPGTRLTVL.

The chain employs TRBV2 and TRBJ1-5; D is uncertain. This CDR3 contains 18 residues. From germline, CDR1 is SNHLY and CDR2 FYNNEI. The ends were cut back, 7 bases at V and 0 bases at J, with 22 bases in the middle. CDR3 sequence: CASTTRQSSTYSNQPQHF. The DNA for the CDR3 is TGTGCCAGCACCACCCGCCAATCCTCGACATATAGCAATCAGCCCCAGCATTTT.

CDR3 nucleotides: TGTGCCAGCACCCAGGGACAGGGGGCCTACAATGAGCAGTTCTTC. Translated, it gives CASTQGQGAYNEQFF. This chain uses TRBV2 with TRBJ2-1; 11 nucleotides agree with TRBD1. CDR1 and CDR2 (germline): SNHLY, FYNNEI. V dropped 7 bases and J dropped 2; count of bases not matched to a gene: 4. The CDR3 totals 15 residues.

V usage is TRBV7-2 and J usage is TRBJ2-1; 8 nucleotides match TRBD2. Germline CDR1 SGHTA, CDR2 FQGNSA. V shed 3 bases and J 2 bases; nucleotides not matched to a gene: 3. This CDR3 contains 15 residues. CDR3 in DNA: TGTGCCAGCAGCTTGAGCGGGAGAACCTACAATGAGCAGTTCTTC. Its translation: CASSLSGRTYNEQFF. The full variable domain, in which reference TRBV7-2 and TRBJ2-1 provide the parts outside the CDR3, is GAGVSQSPSNKVTEKGKDVELRCDPISGHTALYWYRQSLGQGLEFLIYFQGNSAPDKSGLPSDRFSAERTGGSVSTLTIQRTQQEDSAVYLCASSLSGRTYNEQFFGPGTRLTVL.

This sequence joins TRBV7-9 and TRBJ2-2, with 10 bases matching TRBD1. The junction had 4 bases not matched to a gene; V was cut back by 5 bases and J by 7 bases. Germline CDR1 reads SEHNR; CDR2 reads FQNEAQ (reference sequence). The CDR3 length is 14 residues. CDR3 residues: CASSVGQGYGELFF. In DNA form, the CDR3 reads TGTGCCAGCAGCGTGGGACAGGGGTACGGGGAGCTGTTTTTT.

The CDR3 DNA is TGTGCCAGCAGCTCCCCAGGGGCGAAGACGGACGCGAACACCGGGGAGCTGTTTTTT. Its protein product is CASSSPGAKTDANTGELFF. This chain uses TRBV11-3 with TRBJ2-2, with D perhaps TRBD1 (6 bases). Germline V CDR1 and CDR2: SGHNT, YENEEA. The CDR3 extends over 19 amino acids. V lost 4 bases and J 0 bases, leaving 21 bases between the germline ends.

The rearrangement links TRBV11-3 to TRBJ1-1, with a possible D match to TRBD1 (5 bases). Per the germline V gene, CDR1 is SGHNT and CDR2 is YENEEA. The CDR3 runs 15 residues. Trimming took off 2 bases at V and 5 bases at J, with 15 bases between the two ends. This CDR3 reads CASSLSSGMGTEAFF. DNA for the CDR3: TGTGCCAGCAGCTTATCCTCAGGGATGGGGACTGAAGCTTTCTTT.

This chain joins TRBV14 and TRBJ2-5; 8 bases match TRBD1. The CDR3 loop spans 17 amino acids. J lost 5 bases, V lost 1 base, and 12 bases had no gene match. Germline CDR1 SGHDN, CDR2 FVKESK. The CDR3: CASSQASGQGPGETQYF. In DNA form, the CDR3 reads TGTGCCAGCAGCCAAGCCTCCGGACAGGGTCCGGGGGAGACCCAGTACTTC. The full variable domain, with the rest looked up from reference TRBV14 and TRBJ2-5, is EAGVTQFPSHSVIEKGQTVTLRCDPISGHDNLYWYRRVMGKEIKFLLHFVKESKQDESGMPNNRFLAERTGGTYSTLKVQPAELEDSGVYFCASSQASGQGPGETQYFGPGTRLLVL.

This clone showed up just once. This chain connects TRBV7-2 to TRBJ2-3; maybe TRBD1 (6 bases). Trimming left V 5 bases short and J 7 bases short, with 25 bases between. CDR3 length equals 17 residues. CDR1 SGHTA and CDR2 FQGNSA come from the germline V gene. The CDR3, as DNA: TGTGCCAGCAGCCTTGGACAGCTAAAGGATGATTCATATACGCAGTATTTT. This gives the protein CASSLGQLKDDSYTQYF.

The chain links TRBV23-1 to TRBJ1-2; D is possibly TRBD1 (5 bases). TRBV23-1 belongs to the ORF category, with a function that is uncertain. Deletions cut 2 bases from V and 2 bases from J, with 9 bases between. The length of the CDR3 is 14 residues. CDR3 coding DNA: TGCGCCAGCAGTCAACTACAGGTGAACTATGGCTACACCTTC. It translates to CASSQLQVNYGYTF.

The gene calls are TRBV11-1 and TRBJ1-4; the D gene is possibly TRBD1 (5 bases). The V end was cut by 4 bases, the J end by 8 bases, with 11 bases between. This CDR3 is built from 13 residues. CDR1 SGHAT and CDR2 FQDESV come from the germline V gene (reference sequence). As DNA, the CDR3 is TGTGCCAGCAGCTCCGGGGGAAGGGAAAAACTGTTTTTT. Its protein is CASSSGGREKLFF.